The 29 T cell receptor beta chains reported below all come from one sample, sequenced in a study of graft-versus-host responses after intestinal transplantation. TCRdb's table, derived via immunoSEQ multiplex PCR, lists solely in-frame clones and lacks some. Counted here are approximately 99,000 clones, 85% to 95% occurring once; the ten biggest clones make up roughly 0.069%. These receptors have no identified antigens. The specimen was unstimulated CD8+ T cells sorted from spleen or lymph node cells, collected before transplant. The receptors were gathered from a human donor who was the organ donor for an intestinal transplant.

The rearrangement joins TRBV7-9 to TRBJ1-1; TRBD1 might be the D (6 bases). CDR1 is SEHNR, CDR2 FQNEAQ, per germline (reference sequence). This CDR3 comprises 13 residues. The V end lost 5 bases, the J end lost 7 bases, and 14 bases lay between the germline ends. The CDR3 reads CASSGMQGSEAFF. CDR3 DNA: TGTGCCAGCAGCGGAATGCAGGGGAGTGAAGCTTTCTTT.

This chain links TRBV4-1 with TRBJ2-3, with 8 bases matching TRBD2. V was pared by 0 bases and J by 3 bases, with 2 bases of the junction left unmatched. Germline V gene sequence: CDR1 MGHRA, CDR2 YSYEKL. The CDR3 loop spans 15 amino acids. In DNA form, the CDR3 reads TGCGCCAGCAGCCAAGAAGCGGGAGTAACAGATACGCAGTATTTT. This translates into CASSQEAGVTDTQYF.

The V gene is TRBV7-9, the J gene TRBJ2-5; perhaps TRBD1 as D (5 bases). CDR1 is SEHNR and CDR2 is FQNEAQ in the germline V gene (reference sequence). The CDR3 runs to 14 residues. Deletions cut 3 bases from V and 5 bases from J, with 13 bases between. CDR3 sequence (DNA): TGTGCCAGCAGCTTCGCCAGGGCCAGGGAGACCCAGTACTTC. This gives the protein CASSFARARETQYF. Filled out from reference TRBV7-9 and TRBJ2-5, the complete variable domain reads DTGVSQNPRHKITKRGQNVTFRCDPISEHNRLYWYRQTLGQGPEFLTYFQNEAQLEKSRLLSDRFSAERPKGSFSTLEIQRTEQGDSAMYLCASSFARARETQYFGPGTRLLVL.

The chain is built from TRBV18 and TRBJ2-6, with a possible D match to TRBD2 (5 bases). Deletions cut 3 bases from V and 4 bases from J, with 10 bases between. The CDR3 is 15 amino acids. Germline CDR1 and CDR2: KGHSH and LQKENI. CDR3: CASSPSGLGANVLTF. DNA of the CDR3: TGTGCCAGCTCACCTTCGGGATTAGGGGCCAACGTCCTGACTTTC.

The chain is built from TRBV7-9 and TRBJ2-1; D remains ambiguous. The germline CDR1 and CDR2 sequences are SEHNR and FQNEAQ (reference sequence). The CDR3 spans 11 residues. With 2 bases removed from V and 10 bases from J, the gap between germline ends came to 6 bases. The DNA for the CDR3 is TGTGCCAGCAGCTTATATGTAGAGCAGTTCTTC. Translating gives CASSLYVEQFF.

The genes are TRBV27 and TRBJ2-7, with 7 bases matching TRBD1. Germline values: CDR1 MNHEY, CDR2 SMNVEV (reference sequence). The trim removed 6 bases at V and 0 bases at J, leaving 5 bases unmatched. CDR3 size: 14 residues. CDR3 sequence: CASRPGQSSYEQYF. The CDR3 bases are TGTGCCAGCAGACCGGGACAGAGCTCCTACGAGCAGTACTTC.

The rearrangement joins TRBV7-6 to TRBJ2-5; TRBD2 aligns across 13 bases. Per the germline V gene, CDR1 is SGHVS and CDR2 is FNYEAQ. The CDR3 extends over 18 amino acids. V trimming: 5 bases; J trimming: 2 bases; junction bases outside the gene matches: 11. The CDR3 is CASSQWTSGGIEQETQYF. CDR3 nucleotide sequence: TGTGCCAGCAGCCAATGGACTAGCGGGGGTATCGAACAAGAGACCCAGTACTTC.

The chain links TRBV29-1 to TRBJ1-2, with D hard to call. The CDR3 contains 14 residues. CDR1 and CDR2 (germline): SQVTM, ANQGSEA. Trimming cost V 0 bases and J 2 bases, with 10 bases left between them. CDR3 nucleotide sequence: TGCAGCGTTGAAGATGCACACGGGAACTATGGCTACACCTTC. This sequence encodes CSVEDAHGNYGYTF.

This chain connects TRBV6-5 to TRBJ2-3; D not certain. The length of the CDR3 is 13 residues. V was pared by 4 bases and J by 2 bases, with 7 bases between. Per germline, CDR1 MNHEY and CDR2 SVGAGI. The CDR3 DNA follows: TGTGCCAGCAGTTCGGCGGACACAGATACGCAGTATTTT. As protein: CASSSADTDTQYF.

The chain is built from TRBV4-1 and TRBJ2-3; the D is unclear. V lost 0 bases and J lost 2, with 15 bases in between. CDR3 length equals 17 residues. In germline, CDR1 is MGHRA, CDR2 YSYEKL. The chain's CDR3 is CASSQELALPDTDTQYF. CDR3 bases: TGCGCCAGCAGCCAAGAGTTGGCCTTACCTGACACAGATACGCAGTATTTT.

The J gene is TRBJ1-4, the V gene TRBV7-9, with TRBD1 matching 7 bases. Losses at the gene ends were 5 bases for V and 5 bases for J; bases not matched to a gene: 8. CDR3 length equals 15 residues. Germline V gene data show CDR1 as SEHNR and CDR2 as FQNEAQ (reference sequence). The CDR3 protein is CASSRETGSNEKLFF. The DNA of the CDR3 is TGTGCCAGCAGCCGAGAGACAGGGTCGAATGAAAAACTGTTTTTT.

The rearrangement uses TRBV19 and TRBJ1-2, with unresolved D. CDR3 length: 11 amino acids. CDR1 and CDR2 (germline): LNHDA, SQIVND (reference sequence). V was clipped by 8 bases and J by 8 bases, with 12 bases between them. CDR3 nucleotide sequence: TGTGCCAGTTCTGCCGCGGGCGGCTACACCTTC. Translating gives CASSAAGGYTF. The full variable domain, in which reference TRBV19 and TRBJ1-2 provide the parts outside the CDR3, is DGGITQSPKYLFRKEGQNVTLSCEQNLNHDAMYWYRQDPGQGLRLIYYSQIVNDFQKGDIAEGYSVSREKKESFPLTVTSAQKNPTAFYLCASSAAGGYTFGSGTRLTVV.

The V gene is TRBV19, the J gene TRBJ1-1; 7 nucleotides match TRBD1. This CDR3 has 18 amino acids. V lost 7 bases and J lost 0; bases outside the gene matches: 17. Germline loops: CDR1 LNHDA, CDR2 SQIVND (reference sequence). The CDR3 coding sequence is TGTGCCAGTATAGGGGACAGACCTTTAGATGATATGAACACTGAAGCTTTCTTT. Translated, it gives CASIGDRPLDDMNTEAFF.

The chain joins TRBV19 to TRBJ1-1, with D possibly matching TRBD1 (5 bases). Germline CDR1 and CDR2: LNHDA and SQIVND (reference sequence). This CDR3 region has 16 residues. Trimming stripped 3 bases from V and 2 bases from J, with 16 bases between. The CDR3 loop is CASSIFGRAGNTEAFF. Here the CDR3 DNA reads TGTGCCAGTAGTATTTTCGGCAGGGCTGGAAACACTGAAGCTTTCTTT.

This chain links TRBV2 with TRBJ2-7; a weak D match, TRBD1 (6 bases). Looked up from germline, CDR1 is SNHLY and CDR2 is FYNNEI. Trimming removed 6 bases from V and 3 bases from J, with 33 bases in between. The CDR3 is 20 amino acids. CDR3 loop: CASREPSGFGQRHGYYEQYF. CDR3 bases: TGTGCCAGCAGGGAACCGTCCGGTTTCGGACAGCGCCACGGGTACTACGAGCAGTACTTC.

V is TRBV27 and J is TRBJ2-7, with no clear D. Trimming cost V 5 bases and J 2 bases, with 10 bases left between them. This CDR3 has 13 residues. Germline V CDR1 and CDR2: MNHEY, SMNVEV (reference sequence). The CDR3 here is CASSPQIPYEQYF. CDR3 nucleotide sequence: TGTGCCAGCAGTCCCCAGATCCCCTACGAGCAGTACTTC.

This clone occurred a few times. The rearrangement uses TRBV7-9 and TRBJ2-7; D remains ambiguous. The CDR3 length is 13 residues. Trimming removed 1 base from V and 4 bases from J, with 8 bases in between. CDR1 SEHNR and CDR2 FQNEAQ come from the germline V gene (reference sequence). CDR3 region: CASSLGSIYEQYF. Written as DNA, the CDR3 is TGTGCCAGCAGCTTAGGTTCCATTTACGAGCAGTACTTC.

On this clone: A junction boundary mismatches the germline segment, possibly from a read error. The chain uses TRBV10-1 and TRBJ2-2, with a possible D match to TRBD2 (6 bases). In germline, CDR1 is WNHNN, CDR2 SYGVQD (reference sequence). This CDR3 region has 19 residues. The DNA for the CDR3 is TGCGCCAGCAGTGTTCGTCGTTCGCACGGGGGTCCGAACCCCGGGGAGCTGTTTTTT. Translated: CASSVRRSHGGPNPGELFF.

A note on this clone: A junction end diverges from the germline sequence, so it may reflect a read error. The V call is TRBV18, the J call TRBJ2-4, with 9 nucleotides matching TRBD1. This CDR3 spans 12 amino acids. CDR1 is KGHSH and CDR2 is LQKENI in the germline V gene. CDR3 nucleotide sequence: TGTGCCAGCTCACCGAGGGACAGGGCCTTAAACTTC. Protein product: CASSPRDRALNF. Based on the CDR3 plus reference TRBV18 and TRBJ2-4, the full variable domain is NAGVMQNPRHLVRRRGQEARLRCSPMKGHSHVYWYRQLPEEGLKFMVYLQKENIIDESGMPKERFSAEFPKEGPSILRIQQVVRGDSAAYFCASSPRDRALNFGAGTRLSVL.

The rearrangement links TRBV9 to TRBJ1-2, with 7 positions matching TRBD1. The CDR3 length is 10 residues. Germline V lookup: CDR1 SGDLS, CDR2 YYNGEE. V was pared by 7 bases and J by 6 bases, with 0 bases of the junction left unmatched. The CDR3, as DNA: TGTGCCAGCGACAGGGATGGCTACACCTTC. Protein product: CASDRDGYTF. Full variable domain (rest looked up from reference TRBV9 and TRBJ1-2): DSGVTQTPKHLITATGQRVTLRCSPRSGDLSVYWYQQSLDQGLQFLIQYYNGEERAKGNILERFSAQQFPDLHSELNLSSLELGDSALYFCASDRDGYTFGSGTRLTVV.

This clone was counted only a few times. CDR3 amino acids: CASSYGGETYNEQFF. The CDR3 DNA is TGTGCCAGCAGTTACGGGGGGGAGACCTACAATGAGCAGTTCTTC. V and J are TRBV6-5 and TRBJ2-1, with 7 positions matching TRBD2. Germline CDR1 and CDR2: MNHEY and SVGAGI. The CDR3 has 15 amino acids. Trimming at V came to 2 bases and at J to 2 bases, leaving 3 bases not matched to a gene.

The chain links TRBV28 to TRBJ1-1; D remains unclear. Trimming removed 5 bases at V and 5 bases at J, with 18 bases between. The CDR3 is 15 residues long. Germline values: CDR1 MDHEN, CDR2 SYDVKM. DNA for the CDR3: TGTGCCAGCAGTCCCCGTTGGGCGGGAGAGACTGAAGCTTTCTTT. Translated, it gives CASSPRWAGETEAFF.

This chain connects TRBV6-5 to TRBJ2-1, with 9 bases that match TRBD1. This CDR3 spans 15 amino acids. Germline V gives CDR1 MNHEY, CDR2 SVGAGI. Trimming at V came to 5 bases and at J to 4 bases, leaving 6 bases not matched to a gene. CDR3 in DNA: TGTGCCAGCAGTCCGGGGACAGGGAATTACAATGAGCAGTTCTTC. As protein: CASSPGTGNYNEQFF.

This sequence joins TRBV29-1 and TRBJ1-2, with no clear D. There are 13 residues in the CDR3. CDR1 and CDR2 (germline): SQVTM, ANQGSEA. V gave up 0 bases and J gave up 6 bases, with 11 bases separating them. The CDR3 DNA reads as TGCAGCGTTGAAGATGCGCTAATTAATGGCTACACCTTC. It codes for CSVEDALINGYTF.

The chain uses TRBV4-1 and TRBJ2-6; D uncertain. V was cut by 1 base and J by 0 bases, with 16 bases left in between. From germline, CDR1 is MGHRA and CDR2 YSYEKL. The CDR3 totals 19 residues. The CDR3 nucleotides read TGCGCCAGCAGCCAAGGAGCCCTGCAGGCGTTCTCTGGGGCCAACGTCCTGACTTTC. It codes for CASSQGALQAFSGANVLTF.

The chain links TRBV6-5 to TRBJ1-2; D is uncertain. Trimming left V 0 bases short and J 4 bases short, with 12 bases between. There are 15 residues in the CDR3. From germline, CDR1 is MNHEY and CDR2 SVGAGI. The CDR3 is CASSYSSRDTYGYTF. The CDR3 DNA reads as TGTGCCAGCAGTTACTCAAGCCGGGATACCTATGGCTACACCTTC.

The rearrangement joins TRBV11-2 to TRBJ2-7; D gene unclear. The CDR3 runs 16 residues. V was pared by 4 bases and J by 2 bases, with 18 bases between. CDR1 is SGHAT and CDR2 is FQNNGV in the germline V gene. In nucleotides, the CDR3 is TGTGCCAGCAGCTCCTTTAAGATGGCCACCACCTACGAGCAGTACTTC. Amino acid sequence: CASSSFKMATTYEQYF.

The chain combines TRBV29-1 with TRBJ1-1, with unresolved D. CDR1 and CDR2 from the germline V gene are SQVTM and ANQGSEA. The CDR3 sequence is 13 residues long. The V end was cut by 0 bases, the J end by 3 bases, with 8 bases between. The chain's CDR3 is CSVEDLVHTEAFF. The CDR3 coding sequence is TGCAGCGTTGAAGATTTAGTGCACACTGAAGCTTTCTTT.

This sequence joins TRBV4-1 and TRBJ2-7, with D hard to call. This CDR3 has 16 residues. CDR1 is MGHRA and CDR2 is YSYEKL in the germline V gene. V was clipped by 1 base and J by 0 bases, with 13 bases between them. The CDR3 DNA follows: TGCGCCAGCAGCCAAGTTTTCGTCAGAAGCTCCTACGAGCAGTACTTC. Its protein is CASSQVFVRSSYEQYF.